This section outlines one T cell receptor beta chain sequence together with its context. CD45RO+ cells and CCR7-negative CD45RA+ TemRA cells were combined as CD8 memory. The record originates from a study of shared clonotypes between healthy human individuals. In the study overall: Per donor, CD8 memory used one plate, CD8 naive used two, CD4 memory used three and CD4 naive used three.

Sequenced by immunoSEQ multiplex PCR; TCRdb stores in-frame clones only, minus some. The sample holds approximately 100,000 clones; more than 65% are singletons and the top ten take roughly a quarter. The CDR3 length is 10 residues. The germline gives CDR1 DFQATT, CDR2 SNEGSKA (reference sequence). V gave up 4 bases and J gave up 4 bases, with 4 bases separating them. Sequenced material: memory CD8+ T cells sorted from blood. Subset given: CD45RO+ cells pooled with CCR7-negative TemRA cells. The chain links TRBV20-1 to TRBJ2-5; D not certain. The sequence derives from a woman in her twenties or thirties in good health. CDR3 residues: CSATGETQYF. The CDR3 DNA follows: TGCAGTGCTACGGGAGAGACCCAGTACTTC.